A single sample gave rise to the 3 T cell receptor beta chains below, sequenced in a study of T-cell reconstitution after alpha-beta-depleted transplantation in children. Construction of the TCRbeta library involved unique molecular identifiers. TCRdb passed the PCR reads through MiXCR, listing each CDR3 protein once. Of around 700,000 distinct CDR3 sequences in the sample, around 12% were seen once. Sequenced here: PBMCs, sampled before TCRalphabeta/CD19-depleted stem cell transplant. The source is a girl aged 2-9 years with congenital amegakaryocytic thrombocytopenia, due to receive a stem cell transplant.

This chain connects TRBV5-1 to TRBJ2-5; 11 positions match TRBD2. This CDR3 spans 16 amino acids. The germline V gene encodes CDR1 SGHRS and CDR2 YFSETQ. The V segment lost 3 bases and the J segment 1 base; nucleotides outside the gene matches: 5. Here the CDR3 reads CASSSGTSGIQETQYF. The DNA for the CDR3 is TGCGCCAGCAGCTCCGGGACTAGCGGTATCCAAGAGACCCAGTACTTC.

This clonotype has a count of ten or more. The chain recombines TRBV20-1 with TRBJ2-7; D might be TRBD2 (6 bases). The CDR3 is made up of 15 amino acids. The germline V gene encodes CDR1 DFQATT and CDR2 SNEGSKA (reference sequence). V lost 4 bases and J 0 bases, leaving 16 bases between the germline ends. The CDR3 nucleotides read TGCAGTGCTAAGAGTTGGCGGGAAAACTCCTACGAGCAGTACTTC. Protein: CSAKSWRENSYEQYF.

This clonotype was picked up many times. The genes are TRBV11-2 and TRBJ2-1; D is ambiguous. Per germline, CDR1 SGHAT and CDR2 FQNNGV. This CDR3 has 16 residues. V dropped 2 bases and J dropped 0 bases, with 11 bases sitting between them. For the CDR3, the DNA is TGTGCCAGCAGCTTAATGTTCCGTCGCTCCTACAATGAGCAGTTCTTC. This codes for CASSLMFRRSYNEQFF.